This entry features one TCR beta chain sequence. Its specificity is unknown. cDNA for TCRalpha and TCRbeta was amplified by nested PCRs of around 15 then roughly 10 cycles. Reprocessing the 5' RACE reads, TCRdb reports a single entry for every CDR3 protein and omits DNA. The sample's table shows about 330,000 distinct CDR3 sequences. The data derive from a study of monozygotic twins with inflammatory bowel disease. Study-wide findings and caveats: Diversity of TCRbeta measured by inverse Simpson was lower in IBD patients than in healthy co-twins. Distinct T cell subtypes could not be told apart.

Unfractionated whole blood yielded total RNA, and T cells were not sorted. Germline V gives CDR1 SGHRS, CDR2 YFSETQ. The CDR3 contains 13 residues. The material sequenced was blood. This TCR derives from a human donor with ulcerative colitis or Crohn's disease, or a healthy co-twin of an affected twin (not recorded which). The chain employs TRBV5-1 and TRBJ2-3; lacking DNA, the TRBD1 call made by TCRdb goes unchecked. CDR3 sequence reads: CASSPEGAVTQYF.